These 13 T cell receptor beta chains share one sample of origin, sequenced in a study of blood T cell repertoires in COVID-19. The table came from immunoSEQ multiplex PCR; TCRdb's copy has only in-frame clones and leaves some out. The data show around 170,000 clones, with around four fifths seen just once and over 10% held by the top ten. Sample: peripheral blood. The receptors shown here come from a man aged 65-85 years who had recovered from COVID-19.

The V call is TRBV5-1, the J call TRBJ1-2, with a weak D call TRBD1 (5 bases). The CDR3 has 16 amino acids. Germline CDR1 reads SGHRS; CDR2 reads YFSETQ. Trimming took off 0 bases at V and 6 bases at J, with 18 bases between the two ends. The CDR3 nucleotides are TGCGCCAGCAGCTTGGCACGAGGCAGGGAGGGAGATGGCTACACCTTC. This translates into CASSLARGREGDGYTF.

The chain combines TRBV7-2 with TRBJ2-1, with 10 bases fitting TRBD2. Germline V lookup: CDR1 SGHTA, CDR2 FQGNSA. CDR3 length: 18 residues. V was clipped by 2 bases and J by 4 bases; unmatched bases: 11. CDR3 sequence reads: CASSLRAQPSGGYNEQFF. The CDR3 region has the DNA TGTGCCAGCAGCTTAAGAGCCCAACCTAGCGGGGGTTACAATGAGCAGTTCTTC.

V is TRBV4-1 and J is TRBJ2-5; 8 positions agree with TRBD2. Germline V gives CDR1 MGHRA, CDR2 YSYEKL. V gave up 0 bases and J gave up 5 bases; unmatched junction bases: 5. CDR3 length: 15 residues. In nucleotides, the CDR3 is TGCGCCAGCAGCCAAGATAGAGGCGGGAGGGAGACCCAGTACTTC. Encoded protein: CASSQDRGGRETQYF.

The chain carries TRBV24-1 and TRBJ1-5; 10 bases fit TRBD1. The germline V gene has CDR1 KGHDR and CDR2 SFDVKD. This CDR3 is 17 amino acids long. J lost 6 bases, V lost 5 bases, and 12 bases had no gene match. The CDR3: CATSAGDRGFSSQPQHF. CDR3 sequence (DNA): TGTGCCACCAGTGCCGGGGACAGGGGATTTTCTAGTCAGCCCCAGCATTTT.

This clone was observed once. The J gene is TRBJ1-2, the V gene TRBV2; D perhaps matches TRBD1 (5 bases). The V gene lost 2 bases and the J gene lost 6 bases, with 7 bases spanning the gap. Germline CDR1 is SNHLY and CDR2 is FYNNEI. The CDR3 length is 12 residues. In DNA form, the CDR3 reads TGTGCCAGCAGTGAACAAGGGGATGGCTACACCTTC. This gives the protein CASSEQGDGYTF. Filled out from reference TRBV2 and TRBJ1-2, the complete variable domain reads EPEVTQTPSHQVTQMGQEVILRCVPISNHLYFYWYRQILGQKVEFLVSFYNNEISEKSEIFDDQFSVERPDGSNFTLKIRSTKLEDSAMYFCASSEQGDGYTFGSGTRLTVV.

This clone was detected once. CDR3 DNA: TGTGCCAGAAGCAGGGGGAGGGGTCTGTGGACTGAAGCTTTCTTT. Protein: CARSRGRGLWTEAFF. The chain has TRBV5-3 and TRBJ1-1, with D possibly TRBD1 on 6 matching bases. TRBV5-3 is assigned to the ORF class and has an uncertain function. The CDR3 sequence is 15 residues long. V was pared by 4 bases and J by 5 bases, with 18 bases between.

This chain uses TRBV9 with TRBJ2-3, with 7 bases matching TRBD1. CDR3 size: 14 residues. CDR1 and CDR2 from the germline V gene are SGDLS and YYNGEE. Trimming at V came to 4 bases and at J to 4 bases, leaving 6 bases not matched to a gene. In DNA, the CDR3 is TGTGCCAGCAGCTCCCGACAGGGTCCAGATACGCAGTATTTT. Amino acid sequence: CASSSRQGPDTQYF.

Worth noting for this clone: A junction end diverges from the germline sequence, so it may reflect a read error. This chain links TRBV5-4 with TRBJ2-1; the match to TRBD2 covers 12 bases. The CDR3 is 16 residues long. In germline, CDR1 is SGHNT, CDR2 YYREEE (reference sequence). CDR3 sequence (DNA): TGTGCCAGCAGCAAAGCTCTGACTAGCGGGAGAGGTGAAGTGGTCTTC. This translates into CASSKALTSGRGEVVF.

This clone was seen a few times. This chain links TRBV7-2 with TRBJ1-2; TRBD1 might be the D (5 bases). Looked up from germline, CDR1 is SGHTA and CDR2 is FQGNSA. CDR3 size: 13 residues. Trimming removed 1 base at V and 2 bases at J, with 5 bases between. CDR3 sequence: CASSLGQNYGYTF. CDR3 DNA: TGTGCCAGCAGCTTAGGACAGAACTATGGCTACACCTTC. Together with reference TRBV7-2 and TRBJ1-2, the CDR3 gives the full variable domain: GAGVSQSPSNKVTEKGKDVELRCDPISGHTALYWYRQSLGQGLEFLIYFQGNSAPDKSGLPSDRFSAERTGGSVSTLTIQRTQQEDSAVYLCASSLGQNYGYTFGSGTRLTVV.

The rearrangement uses TRBV15 and TRBJ2-1; D is uncertain. V lost 3 bases and J 8 bases, leaving 8 bases between the germline ends. CDR1 and CDR2 (germline): LNHNV, YYDKDF (reference sequence). This CDR3 region has 12 residues. The CDR3 DNA follows: TGTGCCACCAGCAGGTCCCGGGATGAGCAGTTCTTC. It encodes CATSRSRDEQFF. The complete variable domain, with remaining parts taken from reference TRBV15 and TRBJ2-1, reads DAMVIQNPRYQVTQFGKPVTLSCSQTLNHNVMYWYQQKSSQAPKLLFHYYDKDFNNEADTPDNFQSRRPNTSFCFLDIRSPGLGDTAMYLCATSRSRDEQFFGPGTRLTVL.

The V call is TRBV5-4, the J call TRBJ1-3, with D tentatively TRBD1 (6 bases). The V gene lost 4 bases and the J gene lost 1 base, with 6 bases spanning the gap. CDR1 and CDR2 (germline): SGHNT, YYREEE (reference sequence). This CDR3 comprises 13 residues. The CDR3 nucleotides read TGTGCCAGCAGCACAGGGTCTGGAAACACCATATATTTT. It translates to CASSTGSGNTIYF.

The chain combines TRBV5-1 with TRBJ1-1, with D perhaps matching TRBD1 (6 bases). Trimming stripped 5 bases from V and 10 bases from J, with 21 bases between. Germline V gene sequence: CDR1 SGHRS, CDR2 YFSETQ. This CDR3 has 14 amino acids. CDR3 DNA: TGCGCCAGCAGTCTGCAGGGGATTTTAGGGGGAGCTTTCTTT. Its translation: CASSLQGILGGAFF.

The table lists this clone with a count of one. This sequence joins TRBV19 and TRBJ2-2; D is unresolved. The V end lost 6 bases, the J end lost 7 bases, and 9 bases lay between the germline ends. The CDR3 contains 12 residues. Germline V gene lookup returns CDR1 LNHDA and CDR2 SQIVND (reference sequence). CDR3 in amino acids: CASRHLGGELFF. CDR3 coding DNA: TGTGCCAGTAGGCACCTCGGCGGGGAGCTGTTTTTT.